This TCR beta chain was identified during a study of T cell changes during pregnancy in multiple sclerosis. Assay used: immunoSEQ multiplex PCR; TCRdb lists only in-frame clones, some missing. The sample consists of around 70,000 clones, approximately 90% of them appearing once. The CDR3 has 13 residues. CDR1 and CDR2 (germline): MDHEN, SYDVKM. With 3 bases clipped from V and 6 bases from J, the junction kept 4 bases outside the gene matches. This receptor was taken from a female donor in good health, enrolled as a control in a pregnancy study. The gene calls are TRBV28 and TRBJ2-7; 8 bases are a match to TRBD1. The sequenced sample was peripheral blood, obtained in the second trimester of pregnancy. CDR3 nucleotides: TGTGCCAGCAGTTTCAGGGGGCGGATCGAGCAGTACTTC. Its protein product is CASSFRGRIEQYF.